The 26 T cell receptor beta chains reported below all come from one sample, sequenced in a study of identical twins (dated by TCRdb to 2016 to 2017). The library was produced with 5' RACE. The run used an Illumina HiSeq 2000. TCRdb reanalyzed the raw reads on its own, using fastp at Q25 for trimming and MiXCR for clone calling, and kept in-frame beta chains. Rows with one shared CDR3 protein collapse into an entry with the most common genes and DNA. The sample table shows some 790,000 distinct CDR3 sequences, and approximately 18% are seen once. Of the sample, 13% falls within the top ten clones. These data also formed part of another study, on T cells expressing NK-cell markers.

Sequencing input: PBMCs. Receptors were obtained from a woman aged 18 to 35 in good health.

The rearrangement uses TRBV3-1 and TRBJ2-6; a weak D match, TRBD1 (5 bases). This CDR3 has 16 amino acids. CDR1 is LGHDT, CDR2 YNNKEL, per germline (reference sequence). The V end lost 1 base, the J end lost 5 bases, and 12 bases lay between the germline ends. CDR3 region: CASSQGTFMRANVLTF. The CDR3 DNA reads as TGTGCCAGCAGCCAAGGGACATTTATGCGGGCCAACGTCCTGACTTTC. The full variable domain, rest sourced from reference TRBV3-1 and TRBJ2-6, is DTAVSQTPKYLVTQMGNDKSIKCEQNLGHDTMYWYKQDSKKFLKIMFSYNNKELIINETVPNRFSPKSPDKAHLNLHINSLELGDSAVYFCASSQGTFMRANVLTFGAGSRLTVL.

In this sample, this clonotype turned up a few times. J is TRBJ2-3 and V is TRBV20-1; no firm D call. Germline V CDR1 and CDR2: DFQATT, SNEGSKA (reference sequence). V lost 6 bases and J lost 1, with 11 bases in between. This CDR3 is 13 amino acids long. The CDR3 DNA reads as TGCAGTGCCCCGAGGACGGGCACAGATACGCAGTATTTT. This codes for CSAPRTGTDTQYF.

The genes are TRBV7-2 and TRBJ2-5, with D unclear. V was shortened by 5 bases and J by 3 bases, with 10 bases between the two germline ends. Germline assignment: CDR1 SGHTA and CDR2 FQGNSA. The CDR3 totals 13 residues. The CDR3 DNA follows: TGTGCCAGCAGCCCTCGCCCCGAAGAGACCCAGTACTTC. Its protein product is CASSPRPEETQYF.

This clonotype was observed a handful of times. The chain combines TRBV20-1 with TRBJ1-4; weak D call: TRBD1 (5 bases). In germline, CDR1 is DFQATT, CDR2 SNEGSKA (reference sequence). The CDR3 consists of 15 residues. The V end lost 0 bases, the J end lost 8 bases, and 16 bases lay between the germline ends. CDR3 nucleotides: TGCAGTGCTAGAGAAATCCGGGGGTATGGAGAAAAACTGTTTTTT. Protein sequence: CSAREIRGYGEKLFF.

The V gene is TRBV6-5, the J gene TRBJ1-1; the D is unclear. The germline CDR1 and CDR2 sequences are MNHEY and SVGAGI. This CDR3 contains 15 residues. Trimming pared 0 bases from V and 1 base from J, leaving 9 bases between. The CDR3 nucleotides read TGTGCCAGCAGTTACTCGGATTTTAGGAACACTGAAGCTTTCTTT. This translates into CASSYSDFRNTEAFF.

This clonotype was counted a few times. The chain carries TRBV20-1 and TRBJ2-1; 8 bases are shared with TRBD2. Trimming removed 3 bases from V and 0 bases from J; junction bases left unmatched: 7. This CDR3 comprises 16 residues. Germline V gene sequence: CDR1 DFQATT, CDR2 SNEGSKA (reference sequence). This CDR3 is CSARGPSGSSYNEQFF. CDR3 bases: TGCAGTGCTAGGGGCCCTAGCGGGTCCTCCTACAATGAGCAGTTCTTC.

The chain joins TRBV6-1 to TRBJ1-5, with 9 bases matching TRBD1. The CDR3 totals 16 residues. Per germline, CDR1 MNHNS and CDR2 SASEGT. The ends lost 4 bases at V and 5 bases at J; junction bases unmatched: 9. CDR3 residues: CASSVPQGAVYQPQHF. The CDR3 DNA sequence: TGTGCCAGCAGTGTTCCACAGGGGGCTGTTTATCAGCCCCAGCATTTT.

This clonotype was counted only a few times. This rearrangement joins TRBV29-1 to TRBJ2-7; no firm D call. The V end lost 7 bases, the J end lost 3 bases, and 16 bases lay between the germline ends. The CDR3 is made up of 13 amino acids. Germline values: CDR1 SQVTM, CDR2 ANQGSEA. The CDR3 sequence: CSAVGLTNYEQYF. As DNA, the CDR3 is TGCAGCGCCGTTGGTCTAACCAACTACGAGCAGTACTTC.

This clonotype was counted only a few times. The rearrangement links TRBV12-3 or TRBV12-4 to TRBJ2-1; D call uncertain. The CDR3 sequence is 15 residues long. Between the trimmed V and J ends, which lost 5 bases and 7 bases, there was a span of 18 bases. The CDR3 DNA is TGTGCCAGCAGTAGGTTACGGCCCCTGGGGAATGAGCAGTTCTTC. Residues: CASSRLRPLGNEQFF.

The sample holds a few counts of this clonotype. The CDR3 here is CASSWMGLAANTGELFF. The CDR3 nucleotides read TGTGCCAGCAGTTGGATGGGACTAGCGGCGAACACCGGGGAGCTGTTTTTT. The chain has TRBV6-2 or TRBV6-3 and TRBJ2-2, with 11 bases that match TRBD2. J lost 0 bases, V lost 4 bases, and 4 bases had no gene match. CDR1 and CDR2 from the germline V gene are MNHEY and SVGEGT. The CDR3 runs to 17 residues.

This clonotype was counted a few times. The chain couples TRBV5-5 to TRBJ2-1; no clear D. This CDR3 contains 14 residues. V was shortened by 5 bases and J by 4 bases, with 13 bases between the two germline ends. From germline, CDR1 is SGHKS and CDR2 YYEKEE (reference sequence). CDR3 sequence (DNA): TGTGCCAGCAGGCCGTACTCCGGGTACAATGAGCAGTTCTTC. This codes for CASRPYSGYNEQFF.

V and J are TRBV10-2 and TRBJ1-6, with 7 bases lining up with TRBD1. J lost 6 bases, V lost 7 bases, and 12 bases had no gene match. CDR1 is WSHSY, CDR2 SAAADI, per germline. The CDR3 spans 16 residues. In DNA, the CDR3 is TGCGCCAGCAAGAGCTTAAGGGACAGCCTTAATTCACCCCTCCACTTT. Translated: CASKSLRDSLNSPLHF.

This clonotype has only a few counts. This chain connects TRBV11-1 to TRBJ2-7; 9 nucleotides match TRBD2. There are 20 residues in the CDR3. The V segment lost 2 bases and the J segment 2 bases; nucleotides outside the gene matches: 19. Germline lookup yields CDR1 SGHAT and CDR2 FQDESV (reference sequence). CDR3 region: CASSLWRGASGMNPTYEQYF. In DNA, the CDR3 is TGTGCCAGCAGCTTATGGAGAGGGGCTAGCGGGATGAACCCAACCTACGAGCAGTACTTC.

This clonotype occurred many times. CDR3 sequence reads: CASSQGREQFF. In DNA form, the CDR3 reads TGTGCCAGCAGCCAAGGGAGGGAGCAGTTCTTC. The V and J genes are TRBV3-1 and TRBJ2-1, with D perhaps TRBD2 (5 bases). CDR3 length: 11 residues. Per germline, CDR1 LGHDT and CDR2 YNNKEL (reference sequence). Between the trimmed V and J ends, which lost 1 base and 10 bases, there was a span of 5 bases.

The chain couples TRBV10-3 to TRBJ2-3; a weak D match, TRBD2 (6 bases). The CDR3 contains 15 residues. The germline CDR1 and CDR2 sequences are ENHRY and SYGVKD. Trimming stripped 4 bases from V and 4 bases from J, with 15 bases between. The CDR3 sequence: CAISVGTSIADTQYF. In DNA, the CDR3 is TGTGCCATCAGTGTTGGCACTAGCATAGCAGATACGCAGTATTTT.

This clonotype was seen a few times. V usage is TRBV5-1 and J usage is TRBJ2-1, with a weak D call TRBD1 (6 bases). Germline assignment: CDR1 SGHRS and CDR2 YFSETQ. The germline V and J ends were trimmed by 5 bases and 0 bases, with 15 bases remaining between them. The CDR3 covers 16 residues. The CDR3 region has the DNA TGCGCCAGCAGATACCAACAGGGCGGCTCCTACAATGAGCAGTTCTTC. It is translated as CASRYQQGGSYNEQFF.

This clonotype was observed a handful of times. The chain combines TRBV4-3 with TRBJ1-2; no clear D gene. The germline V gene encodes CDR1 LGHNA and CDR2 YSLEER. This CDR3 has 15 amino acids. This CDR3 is CATADSNQINYGYTF. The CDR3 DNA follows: TGCGCTACCGCGGACTCCAATCAAATAAACTATGGCTACACCTTC.

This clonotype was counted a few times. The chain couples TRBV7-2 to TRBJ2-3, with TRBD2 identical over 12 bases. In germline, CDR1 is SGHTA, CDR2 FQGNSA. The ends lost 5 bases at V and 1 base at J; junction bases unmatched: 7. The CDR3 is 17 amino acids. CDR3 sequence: CASSEPGLAGRTDTQYF. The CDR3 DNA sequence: TGTGCCAGCAGCGAACCCGGACTAGCGGGACGCACAGATACGCAGTATTTT.

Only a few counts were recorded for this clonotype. The CDR3 bases are TGTGCCAGCAGCAAAGCCCATCGGGAGTTCTCTGGAAACACCATATATTTT. Translation gives CASSKAHREFSGNTIYF. The chain combines TRBV21-1 with TRBJ1-3. TRBV21-1 is labeled a pseudogene. The CDR3 covers 17 residues.

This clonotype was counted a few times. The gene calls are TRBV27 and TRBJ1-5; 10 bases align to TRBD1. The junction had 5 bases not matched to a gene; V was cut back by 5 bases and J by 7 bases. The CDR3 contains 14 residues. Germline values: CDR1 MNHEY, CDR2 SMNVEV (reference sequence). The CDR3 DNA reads TGTGCCAGCAGTACCGGGACAGGGGTGCAGCCCCAGCATTTT. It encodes CASSTGTGVQPQHF.

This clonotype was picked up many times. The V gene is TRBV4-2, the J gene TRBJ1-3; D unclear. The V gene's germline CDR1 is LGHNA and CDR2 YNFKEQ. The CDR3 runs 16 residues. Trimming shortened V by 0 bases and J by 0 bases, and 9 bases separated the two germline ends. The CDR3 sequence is CASSQERPISGNTIYF. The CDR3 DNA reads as TGTGCCAGCAGCCAAGAAAGGCCGATCTCTGGAAACACCATATATTTT.

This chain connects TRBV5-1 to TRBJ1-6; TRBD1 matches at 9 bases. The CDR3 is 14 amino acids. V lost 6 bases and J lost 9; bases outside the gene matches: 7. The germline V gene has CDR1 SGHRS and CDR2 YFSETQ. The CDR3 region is CASTRDRVSSPLHF. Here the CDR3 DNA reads TGCGCCAGCACCCGGGACAGGGTTTCTTCACCCCTCCACTTT.

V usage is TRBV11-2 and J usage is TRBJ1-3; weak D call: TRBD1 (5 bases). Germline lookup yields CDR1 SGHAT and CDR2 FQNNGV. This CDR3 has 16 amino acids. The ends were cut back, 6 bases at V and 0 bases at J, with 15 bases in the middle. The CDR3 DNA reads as TGTGCCAGCAGTAGGGGAACAGGAAGCTCTGGAAACACCATATATTTT. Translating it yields CASSRGTGSSGNTIYF. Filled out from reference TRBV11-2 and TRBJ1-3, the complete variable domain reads EAGVAQSPRYKIIEKRQSVAFWCNPISGHATLYWYQQILGQGPKLLIQFQNNGVVDDSQLPKDRFSAERLKGVDSTLKIQPAKLEDSAVYLCASSRGTGSSGNTIYFGEGSWLTVV.

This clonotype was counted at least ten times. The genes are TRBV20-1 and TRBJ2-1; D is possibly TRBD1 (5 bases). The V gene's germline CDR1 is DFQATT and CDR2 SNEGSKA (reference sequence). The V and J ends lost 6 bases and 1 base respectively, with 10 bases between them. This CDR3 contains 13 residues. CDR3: CSARTSSYNEQFF. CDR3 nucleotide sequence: TGCAGTGCCCGGACAAGTTCCTACAATGAGCAGTTCTTC.

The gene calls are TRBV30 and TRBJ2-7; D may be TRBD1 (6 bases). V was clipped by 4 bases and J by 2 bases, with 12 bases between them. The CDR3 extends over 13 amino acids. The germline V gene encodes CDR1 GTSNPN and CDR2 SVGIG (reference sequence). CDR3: CAWTPGQTYEQYF. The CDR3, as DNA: TGTGCCTGGACCCCCGGACAGACCTACGAGCAGTACTTC.

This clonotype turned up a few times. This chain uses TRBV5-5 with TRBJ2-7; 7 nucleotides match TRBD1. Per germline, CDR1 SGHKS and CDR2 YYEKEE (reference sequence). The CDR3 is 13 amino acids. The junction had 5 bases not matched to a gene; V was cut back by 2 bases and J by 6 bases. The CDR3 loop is CASSFSTGAEQYF. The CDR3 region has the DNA TGTGCCAGCAGCTTTTCTACAGGGGCCGAGCAGTACTTC.